The entry below gives a single T cell receptor (beta chain) sequence along with its context. This specimen belongs to a study of blood T cells in healthy people across ages. It was with a sample-barcoded 5' primer and a J-beta primer mix that a second PCR of roughly 7 to 11 cycles was run. TCRdb recomputed calls from the 5' RACE reads with MiXCR, one row per CDR3 protein. This table has 600,000 to 1,000,000 distinct CDR3 sequences, roughly 60% appearing once. The CDR3 runs to 13 residues. Germline V CDR1 and CDR2: KGHSH, LQKENI. Losses at the gene ends were 1 base for V and 7 bases for J; bases not matched to a gene: 0.

The rearrangement joins TRBV18 to TRBJ1-4; 7 nucleotides agree with TRBD1. The source of this sequence is a man aged 30-40 years in good health. Sequenced input: blood. Here the CDR3 reads CASSPQGAEKLFF. DNA for the CDR3: TGTGCCAGCTCACCACAGGGGGCTGAAAAACTGTTTTTT.